A selection of T cell receptor beta chains follows, all from one sample in a study of blood T cell repertoires in COVID-19. Assay used: immunoSEQ multiplex PCR; TCRdb lists only in-frame clones, some missing. The sample consists of around 150,000 clones, around 86% of them appearing once. Sequencing used peripheral blood. These receptors were collected from a man between 65 and 85 years old with acute or convalescent COVID-19. Each CDR3 is given with its conserved first and last residue. Fields, in order: clone size, J gene, V gene, D gene, CDR3 protein, CDR3 DNA. The D gene is left open where the match is weak. Rows may omit the clone size; those that give it use once, few, many or a size class.

clone size: .
J gene: TRBJ2-7
V gene: TRBV27
D gene: TRBD2
CDR3 protein: CASSPRLAGAVYEQYF
CDR3 DNA: TGTGCCAGCAGCCCCCGACTAGCGGGGGCAGTCTACGAGCAGTACTTC

clone size: .
J gene: TRBJ2-2
V gene: TRBV5-4
D gene: TRBD2
CDR3 protein: CASSSGLAGVPGELFF
CDR3 DNA: TGTGCCAGCAGCTCCGGACTAGCGGGAGTGCCCGGGGAGCTGTTTTTT

clone size: few
J gene: TRBJ2-7
V gene: TRBV5-1
D gene: TRBD2
CDR3 protein: CASRITSGRYEQYF
CDR3 DNA: TGCGCCAGCAGGATCACTAGCGGGAGATACGAGCAGTACTTC

clone size: .
J gene: TRBJ2-7
V gene: TRBV5-1
D gene: .
CDR3 protein: CASSSQTGPYEQYF
CDR3 DNA: TGCGCCAGCAGCTCACAGACAGGTCCCTACGAGCAGTACTTC

clone size: .
J gene: TRBJ1-1
V gene: TRBV19
D gene: .
CDR3 protein: CASSTTRTAQRNTEAFF
CDR3 DNA: TGTGCCAGTAGTACCACCCGGACAGCGCAGCGGAACACTGAAGCTTTCTTT

clone size: .
J gene: TRBJ2-5
V gene: TRBV24-1
D gene: TRBD2
CDR3 protein: CATSDFGTSETQYF
CDR3 DNA: TGTGCCACCAGTGATTTCGGGACTAGCGAGACCCAGTACTTC

clone size: .
J gene: TRBJ2-2
V gene: TRBV4-3
D gene: TRBD2
CDR3 protein: CASSLLGETSGNTGELFF
CDR3 DNA: TGCGCCAGCAGCCTCCTGGGGGAAACTAGCGGAAACACCGGGGAGCTGTTTTTT

clone size: .
J gene: TRBJ1-5
V gene: TRBV19
D gene: .
CDR3 protein: CASRLGGLGNQPQHF
CDR3 DNA: TGTGCCAGTAGATTGGGGGGGCTCGGCAATCAGCCCCAGCATTTT

clone size: .
J gene: TRBJ2-7
V gene: TRBV12-3/TRBV12-4
D gene: .
CDR3 protein: CASSRGYEQYF
CDR3 DNA: TGTGCCAGCAGTCGGGGCTACGAGCAGTACTTC

clone size: .
J gene: TRBJ1-3
V gene: TRBV7-9
D gene: TRBD1
CDR3 protein: CASSLPGQGARNTIYF
CDR3 DNA: TGTGCCAGCAGCTTACCGGGACAGGGGGCACGAAACACCATATATTTT

clone size: .
J gene: TRBJ2-3
V gene: TRBV5-6
D gene: .
CDR3 protein: CASSYSGTPIQDTQYF
CDR3 DNA: TGTGCCAGCAGCTATTCCGGGACACCAATCCAGGATACGCAGTATTTT

clone size: .
J gene: TRBJ1-5
V gene: TRBV4-3
D gene: .
CDR3 protein: CASSQGTGLSNQPQHF
CDR3 DNA: TGCGCCAGCAGCCAAGGAACAGGGTTGAGCAATCAGCCCCAGCATTTT

clone size: once
J gene: TRBJ1-1
V gene: TRBV4-3
D gene: .
CDR3 protein: CASSQVRGEGAFF
CDR3 DNA: TGCGCCAGCAGCCAAGTCAGAGGGGAGGGGGCTTTCTTT

clone size: .
J gene: TRBJ2-1
V gene: TRBV27
D gene: TRBD2
CDR3 protein: CASRPPPTSGAYNEQFF
CDR3 DNA: TGTGCCAGCAGACCCCCCCCGACTAGCGGGGCCTACAATGAGCAGTTCTTC

clone size: .
J gene: TRBJ2-7
V gene: TRBV5-5
D gene: TRBD2
CDR3 protein: CASIPGGNSYEQYF
CDR3 DNA: TGTGCCAGCATCCCCGGGGGGAACTCCTACGAGCAGTACTTC

clone size: once
J gene: TRBJ2-7
V gene: TRBV28
D gene: .
CDR3 protein: CASSLQGPYEQYF
CDR3 DNA: TGTGCCAGCAGTTTACAGGGGCCCTACGAGCAGTACTTC

clone size: .
J gene: TRBJ2-3
V gene: TRBV6-5
D gene: TRBD2
CDR3 protein: CASRIAGSTDTQYF
CDR3 DNA: TGTGCCAGCAGGATAGCGGGTAGCACAGATACGCAGTATTTT

clone size: .
J gene: TRBJ1-6
V gene: TRBV27
D gene: .
CDR3 protein: CASRGEARNSPLHF
CDR3 DNA: TGTGCCAGCAGGGGGGAGGCAAGAAATTCACCCCTCCACTTT

clone size: .
J gene: TRBJ1-1
V gene: TRBV27
D gene: TRBD1
CDR3 protein: CASSLGQGEAFF
CDR3 DNA: TGTGCCAGCAGTTTGGGACAGGGGGAAGCTTTCTTT

clone size: .
J gene: TRBJ2-7
V gene: TRBV2
D gene: TRBD2
CDR3 protein: CASRSSGTSRGQYF
CDR3 DNA: TGTGCCAGCAGGTCGTCGGGGACTAGCAGGGGGCAGTACTTC

clone size: .
J gene: TRBJ2-2
V gene: TRBV3-1/TRBV3-2
D gene: TRBD2
CDR3 protein: CATKTSANTGELFF
CDR3 DNA: TGTGCCACAAAAACTAGCGCGAACACCGGGGAGCTGTTTTTT

clone size: .
J gene: TRBJ2-5
V gene: TRBV10-3
D gene: TRBD2
CDR3 protein: CAIMGLAGKETQYF
CDR3 DNA: TGTGCCATCATGGGACTAGCGGGAAAAGAGACCCAGTACTTC

clone size: .
J gene: TRBJ2-1
V gene: TRBV5-4
D gene: .
CDR3 protein: CASSETRGNEQFF
CDR3 DNA: TGTGCCAGCAGCGAGACCCGCGGTAATGAGCAGTTCTTC

clone size: .
J gene: TRBJ2-7
V gene: TRBV7-8
D gene: TRBD1
CDR3 protein: CASSLGTGSSYEQYF
CDR3 DNA: TGTGCCAGCAGCTTAGGGACAGGGAGCTCCTACGAGCAGTACTTC

clone size: .
J gene: TRBJ2-3
V gene: TRBV6-5
D gene: .
CDR3 protein: CASSYSSLGTDTQYF
CDR3 DNA: TGTGCCAGCAGTTACTCCAGTCTCGGCACAGATACGCAGTATTTT

clone size: once
J gene: TRBJ2-2
V gene: TRBV19
D gene: .
CDR3 protein: CASSMSGYTGELFF
CDR3 DNA: TGTGCCAGTAGTATGTCAGGGTACACCGGGGAGCTGTTTTTT

clone size: .
J gene: TRBJ1-2
V gene: TRBV6-5
D gene: .
CDR3 protein: CASSYSGHYGYTF
CDR3 DNA: TGTGCCAGCAGTTACTCGGGGCACTATGGCTACACCTTC

clone size: once
J gene: TRBJ2-1
V gene: TRBV6-2/TRBV6-3
D gene: TRBD2
CDR3 protein: CASSYPTSGSLFYNEQFF
CDR3 DNA: TGTGCCAGCAGTTATCCAACTAGCGGGAGTCTTTTCTACAATGAGCAGTTCTTC

clone size: .
J gene: TRBJ2-7
V gene: TRBV6-2/TRBV6-3
D gene: .
CDR3 protein: CASSYWGIDEQYF
CDR3 DNA: TGTGCCAGCAGTTATTGGGGCATCGACGAGCAGTACTTC

clone size: .
J gene: TRBJ2-7
V gene: TRBV5-1
D gene: TRBD1
CDR3 protein: CASSSGQDPYEQYF
CDR3 DNA: TGCGCCAGCAGCTCGGGACAGGATCCCTACGAGCAGTACTTC

clone size: .
J gene: TRBJ1-2
V gene: TRBV10-3
D gene: .
CDR3 protein: CAIGTGLGYTF
CDR3 DNA: TGTGCCATCGGTACGGGGTTGGGCTACACCTTC

clone size: once
J gene: TRBJ2-2
V gene: TRBV7-2
D gene: .
CDR3 protein: CASSLGFASEELFF
CDR3 DNA: TGTGCCAGCAGCTTAGGGTTCGCGTCCGAGGAGCTGTTTTTT

clone size: .
J gene: TRBJ2-1
V gene: TRBV6-5
D gene: TRBD2
CDR3 protein: CASSYGRDYTYNEQFF
CDR3 DNA: TGTGCCAGCAGTTACGGCCGGGACTACACCTACAATGAGCAGTTCTTC

clone size: .
J gene: TRBJ1-5
V gene: TRBV2
D gene: .
CDR3 protein: CASSEQGNQPQHF
CDR3 DNA: TGTGCCAGCAGTGAACAGGGCAATCAGCCCCAGCATTTT

clone size: .
J gene: TRBJ2-2
V gene: TRBV7-2
D gene: TRBD1
CDR3 protein: CASSRDRLTGELFF
CDR3 DNA: TGTGCCAGCAGCCGGGACAGGCTAACCGGGGAGCTGTTTTTT

clone size: .
J gene: TRBJ2-1
V gene: TRBV11-2
D gene: TRBD2
CDR3 protein: CASSSPAAGGYNEQFF
CDR3 DNA: TGTGCCAGCAGCTCCCCCGCGGCGGGAGGGTACAATGAGCAGTTCTTC

clone size: .
J gene: TRBJ2-1
V gene: TRBV2
D gene: TRBD1
CDR3 protein: CASSDGTVSGEQFF
CDR3 DNA: TGTGCCAGCAGTGACGGGACAGTATCCGGTGAGCAGTTCTTC

clone size: .
J gene: TRBJ2-1
V gene: TRBV7-6
D gene: .
CDR3 protein: CASGPLGQFYNEQFF
CDR3 DNA: TGTGCCAGCGGACCTCTCGGACAGTTCTACAATGAGCAGTTCTTC

clone size: .
J gene: TRBJ1-5
V gene: TRBV6-2/TRBV6-3
D gene: .
CDR3 protein: CASSLGRVVDQPQHF
CDR3 DNA: TGTGCCAGCAGTTTGGGCAGGGTGGTCGATCAGCCCCAGCATTTT

clone size: .
J gene: TRBJ2-7
V gene: TRBV18
D gene: TRBD1
CDR3 protein: CASSPTGTGPYEQYF
CDR3 DNA: TGTGCCAGCTCACCCACCGGGACAGGGCCCTACGAGCAGTACTTC

clone size: .
J gene: TRBJ2-7
V gene: TRBV7-6
D gene: TRBD2
CDR3 protein: CASSPGPGTTYEQYF
CDR3 DNA: TGTGCCAGCAGCCCCGGGCCGGGGACTACCTACGAGCAGTACTTC

clone size: .
J gene: TRBJ2-5
V gene: TRBV6-5
D gene: TRBD2
CDR3 protein: CASSYGGGATQETQYF
CDR3 DNA: TGTGCCAGCAGTTACGGGGGAGGGGCCACCCAAGAGACCCAGTACTTC

clone size: once
J gene: TRBJ2-1
V gene: TRBV18
D gene: .
CDR3 protein: CASSPSPGYEQFF
CDR3 DNA: TGTGCCAGCTCCCCCTCCCCGGGATATGAGCAGTTCTTC

clone size: .
J gene: TRBJ1-4
V gene: TRBV3-1/TRBV3-2
D gene: TRBD1
CDR3 protein: CASSHGDRGREKLFF
CDR3 DNA: TGTGCCAGCAGCCATGGGGACAGGGGGCGTGAAAAACTGTTTTTT

clone size: once
J gene: TRBJ1-2
V gene: TRBV29-1
D gene: .
CDR3 protein: CSVARQGGDYGYTF
CDR3 DNA: TGCAGCGTTGCTCGGCAGGGCGGCGACTATGGCTACACCTTC

clone size: .
J gene: TRBJ2-5
V gene: TRBV27
D gene: .
CDR3 protein: CASSLGRGKTQYF
CDR3 DNA: TGTGCCAGCAGTTTGGGCAGGGGAAAGACCCAGTACTTC

clone size: .
J gene: TRBJ2-1
V gene: TRBV20-1
D gene: .
CDR3 protein: CSASPGRTRYNEQFF
CDR3 DNA: TGCAGTGCTAGTCCTGGACGGACACGCTACAATGAGCAGTTCTTC

clone size: once
J gene: TRBJ1-1
V gene: TRBV5-4
D gene: TRBD1
CDR3 protein: CASSPTGAVNTEAFF
CDR3 DNA: TGTGCCAGCAGCCCGACAGGGGCTGTGAACACTGAAGCTTTCTTT

clone size: once
J gene: TRBJ2-5
V gene: TRBV29-1
D gene: .
CDR3 protein: CSVDEGGQETQYF
CDR3 DNA: TGCAGCGTTGATGAGGGCGGCCAAGAGACCCAGTACTTC

clone size: .
J gene: TRBJ2-6
V gene: TRBV7-8
D gene: TRBD1
CDR3 protein: CASSPGTGITGANVLTF
CDR3 DNA: TGTGCCAGCAGCCCTGGGACAGGTATAACGGGGGCCAACGTCCTGACTTTC

clone size: .
J gene: TRBJ2-5
V gene: TRBV7-2
D gene: TRBD1
CDR3 protein: CASSLVGQGARETQYF
CDR3 DNA: TGTGCCAGCAGCTTAGTCGGACAGGGGGCCCGAGAGACCCAGTACTTC

clone size: .
J gene: TRBJ2-5
V gene: TRBV29-1
D gene: TRBD2
CDR3 protein: CSTTGLTEETQYF
CDR3 DNA: TGCAGCACCACGGGACTAACGGAAGAGACCCAGTACTTC

clone size: .
J gene: TRBJ2-5
V gene: TRBV7-3
D gene: TRBD1
CDR3 protein: CASSSSGTGVQETQYF
CDR3 DNA: TGTGCCAGCAGCTCCTCCGGGACAGGGGTGCAAGAGACCCAGTACTTC

clone size: .
J gene: TRBJ2-5
V gene: TRBV3-1/TRBV3-2
D gene: TRBD2
CDR3 protein: CASSRGLAGVRETQYF
CDR3 DNA: TGTGCCAGCAGCCGCGGACTAGCGGGAGTTAGGGAGACCCAGTACTTC

clone size: .
J gene: TRBJ2-1
V gene: TRBV24-1
D gene: .
CDR3 protein: CATSDAYRVDEQFF
CDR3 DNA: TGTGCCACCAGTGATGCGTACAGGGTCGATGAGCAGTTCTTC

clone size: .
J gene: TRBJ2-1
V gene: TRBV5-1
D gene: .
CDR3 protein: CASSLAPGMNEQFF
CDR3 DNA: TGCGCCAGCAGCTTGGCCCCAGGGATGAATGAGCAGTTCTTC

clone size: once
J gene: TRBJ2-2
V gene: TRBV7-3
D gene: TRBD2
CDR3 protein: CASSLFSSSGRFTGELFF
CDR3 DNA: TGTGCCAGCAGCTTATTTTCCTCTAGCGGGAGGTTCACCGGGGAGCTGTTTTTT

clone size: .
J gene: TRBJ2-3
V gene: TRBV7-3
D gene: TRBD2
CDR3 protein: CASSLVAGGSDTQYF
CDR3 DNA: TGTGCCAGCAGCTTAGTAGCGGGAGGATCAGATACGCAGTATTTT

clone size: .
J gene: TRBJ2-5
V gene: TRBV6-6
D gene: .
CDR3 protein: CATVPEGVETQYF
CDR3 DNA: TGTGCCACTGTCCCTGAGGGGGTCGAGACCCAGTACTTC

clone size: .
J gene: TRBJ1-6
V gene: TRBV18
D gene: .
CDR3 protein: CASSPGTPDNFSPLHF
CDR3 DNA: TGTGCCAGCTCACCAGGGACACCTGACAATTTTTCACCCCTCCACTTT